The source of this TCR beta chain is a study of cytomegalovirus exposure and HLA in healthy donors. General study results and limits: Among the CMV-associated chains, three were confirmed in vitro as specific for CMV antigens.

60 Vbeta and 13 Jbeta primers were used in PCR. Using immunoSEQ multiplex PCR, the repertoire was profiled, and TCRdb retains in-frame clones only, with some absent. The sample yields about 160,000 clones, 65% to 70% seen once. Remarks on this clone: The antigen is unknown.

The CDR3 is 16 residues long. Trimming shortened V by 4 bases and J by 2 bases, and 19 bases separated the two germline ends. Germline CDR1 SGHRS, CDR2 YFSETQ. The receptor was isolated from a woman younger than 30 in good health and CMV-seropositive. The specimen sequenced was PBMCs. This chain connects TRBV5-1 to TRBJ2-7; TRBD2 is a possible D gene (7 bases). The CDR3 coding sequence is TGCGCCAGCAGCCATCATGACGGGGGGCCGACCTACGAGCAGTACTTC. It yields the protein CASSHHDGGPTYEQYF.